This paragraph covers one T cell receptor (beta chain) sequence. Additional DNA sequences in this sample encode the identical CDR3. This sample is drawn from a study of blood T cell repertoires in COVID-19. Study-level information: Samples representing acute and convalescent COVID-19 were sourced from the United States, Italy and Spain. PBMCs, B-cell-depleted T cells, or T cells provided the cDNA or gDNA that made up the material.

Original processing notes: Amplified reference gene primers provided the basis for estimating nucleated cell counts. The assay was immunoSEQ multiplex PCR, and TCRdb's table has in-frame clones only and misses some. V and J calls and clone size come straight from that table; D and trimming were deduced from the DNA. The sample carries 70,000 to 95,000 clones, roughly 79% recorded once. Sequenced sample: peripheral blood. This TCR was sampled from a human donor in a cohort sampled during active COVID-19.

CDR3 sequence (DNA): TGTGCCAGCAGCTTGGGACTAGCGACGTACAATGAGCAGTTCTTC. Residues: CASSLGLATYNEQFF. The V call is TRBV11-3, the J call TRBJ2-1; 10 positions agree with TRBD2. The V gene's germline CDR1 is SGHNT and CDR2 YENEEA. CDR3 size: 15 residues. Germline trimming cut 3 bases from V and 4 bases from J; bases unmatched to any gene: 3.